This T cell receptor beta chain was recorded in a study of blood T cell repertoires in COVID-19. The CDR3 is made up of 16 amino acids. With V trimmed by 3 bases and J by 5 bases, 12 bases remained unmatched. Germline-derived CDR1 and CDR2 are MNHEY and SMNVEV (reference sequence). Only in-frame clones appear in the TCRdb table, and some are missing; sequencing was by immunoSEQ multiplex PCR. The top ten hold under 2.5% of the sample, which has around 300,000 clones, around 90% seen once. Participants spanned ages about 18 to 95 years and resided in over 20 US areas. This chain uses TRBV27 with TRBJ1-2; the match to TRBD1 covers 7 bases. This clonotype originated in a woman aged 55-75 years in a cohort exposed to, infected with or recovered from COVID-19 (not recorded which). Sequenced input: PBMCs or T cells enriched from blood (not recorded which). The CDR3 loop reads CASSFQGGGGIYGYTF. CDR3 in DNA: TGTGCCAGCAGTTTTCAGGGGGGTGGGGGTATATATGGCTACACCTTC.